A selection of T cell receptor beta chains follows, all from one sample in a study of beta chain features in type 1 diabetes. Sequencing was performed with immunoSEQ multiplex PCR; in TCRdb, only in-frame clones are kept and a portion is missing. The sample includes some 660,000 clones, over 12% of them seen just once. The sample consisted of naive CD4+ T cells from blood. The receptors shown here come from a man between 18 and 29 years old with type 1 diabetes. CDR3s include the opening cysteine and the closing phenylalanine or tryptophan. The D gene is left open where the match is weak. Where a row states a size, it is once, few, many or the class of an expanded clone; other rows omit it.

clone size: .
V gene: TRBV13
J gene: TRBJ1-1
D gene: .
CDR3 length: 14
CDR3 DNA: TGTGCCAGCAGTTTAGGGCAGGGGAACACTGAAGCTTTCTTT
CDR3 protein: CASSLGQGNTEAFF

clone size: .
V gene: TRBV7-2
J gene: TRBJ2-5
D gene: .
CDR3 length: 13
CDR3 DNA: TGTGCCAGCAGCCGGCGGGCCGAAGAGACCCAGTACTTC
CDR3 protein: CASSRRAEETQYF

clone size: .
V gene: TRBV19
J gene: TRBJ2-1
D gene: .
CDR3 length: 18
CDR3 DNA: TGTGCCAGTAGTATAAGAGTTCGAGGAAGCAGCTCCTACAATGAGCAGTTCTTC
CDR3 protein: CASSIRVRGSSSYNEQFF

clone size: .
V gene: TRBV13
J gene: TRBJ2-7
D gene: .
CDR3 length: 15
CDR3 DNA: TGTGCCAGCAGCTCCTCCGGGAGAGGGGGCAACGAGCAGTACTTC
CDR3 protein: CASSSSGRGGNEQYF

clone size: .
V gene: TRBV18
J gene: TRBJ2-1
D gene: .
CDR3 length: 11
CDR3 DNA: TGTGCCAGCTCCAACGCGGATGAGCAGTTCTTC
CDR3 protein: CASSNADEQFF

clone size: few
V gene: TRBV10-3
J gene: TRBJ2-1
D gene: .
CDR3 length: 12
CDR3 DNA: TGTGCCATCAGTGCCCGAGCCAATGAGCAGTTCTTC
CDR3 protein: CAISARANEQFF

clone size: .
V gene: TRBV9
J gene: TRBJ2-5
D gene: TRBD1
CDR3 length: 15
CDR3 DNA: TGTGCCAGCAGCGTCAGGGGGACAGACGAGGAGACCCAGTACTTC
CDR3 protein: CASSVRGTDEETQYF

clone size: .
V gene: TRBV10-3
J gene: TRBJ1-2
D gene: TRBD1
CDR3 length: 12
CDR3 DNA: TGTGCCATCCTGCAGGGGGCTGGTGGCTACACCTTC
CDR3 protein: CAILQGAGGYTF

clone size: few
V gene: TRBV5-4
J gene: TRBJ2-6
D gene: .
CDR3 length: 15
CDR3 DNA: TGTGCCAGCAGCTTGGATCAATCTGGGGCCAACGTCCTGACTTTC
CDR3 protein: CASSLDQSGANVLTF

clone size: few
V gene: TRBV28
J gene: TRBJ2-7
D gene: .
CDR3 length: 20
CDR3 DNA: TGTGCCAGCAGTTTATCTCTTAATTCCCTTTATAGACTAGATCTCTACGAGCAGTACTTC
CDR3 protein: CASSLSLNSLYRLDLYEQYF

clone size: few
V gene: TRBV30
J gene: TRBJ2-5
D gene: .
CDR3 length: 12
CDR3 DNA: TGTGCCTGGAGTGTAGTGGGTCGGACCCAGTACTTC
CDR3 protein: CAWSVVGRTQYF

clone size: few
V gene: TRBV10-3
J gene: TRBJ2-3
D gene: TRBD2
CDR3 length: 20
CDR3 DNA: TGTGCCATCAGTGAGAGGGGAAGACTAGCGGGGGAGAAAAGCACAGATACGCAGTATTTT
CDR3 protein: CAISERGRLAGEKSTDTQYF

clone size: .
V gene: TRBV19
J gene: TRBJ2-5
D gene: TRBD1
CDR3 length: 16
CDR3 DNA: TGTGCCAGTACTAAGTCCGGACAGGGGGTTTTGGAGACCCAGTACTTC
CDR3 protein: CASTKSGQGVLETQYF

clone size: few
V gene: TRBV29-1
J gene: TRBJ1-2
D gene: .
CDR3 length: 15
CDR3 DNA: TGCAGCGTAGCTCCAGGGACCGGGAAAGACTATGGCTACACCTTC
CDR3 protein: CSVAPGTGKDYGYTF

clone size: .
V gene: TRBV7-2
J gene: TRBJ2-5
D gene: .
CDR3 length: 12
CDR3 DNA: TGTGCCAGCAGCTTCCCCCAAACGACCCAGTACTTC
CDR3 protein: CASSFPQTTQYF

clone size: .
V gene: TRBV18
J gene: TRBJ2-5
D gene: .
CDR3 length: 15
CDR3 DNA: TGTGCCAGCTCACCACCGGCGGGGGCTTGGGAGACCCAGTACTTC
CDR3 protein: CASSPPAGAWETQYF

clone size: .
V gene: TRBV18
J gene: TRBJ1-2
D gene: TRBD1
CDR3 length: 15
CDR3 DNA: TGTGCCAGCTCATCAAACTCAGGGGGCCACTATGGCTACACCTTC
CDR3 protein: CASSSNSGGHYGYTF

clone size: .
V gene: TRBV5-6
J gene: TRBJ2-3
D gene: TRBD2
CDR3 length: 16
CDR3 DNA: TGTGCCAGCAGCTTGTCTAGCGGGAGGTACACAGATACGCAGTATTTT
CDR3 protein: CASSLSSGRYTDTQYF

clone size: .
V gene: TRBV30
J gene: TRBJ1-4
D gene: .
CDR3 length: 13
CDR3 DNA: TGTGCCTGTCCTTTTGGGGCTAATGAAAAACTGTTTTTT
CDR3 protein: CACPFGANEKLFF

clone size: few
V gene: TRBV18
J gene: TRBJ2-6
D gene: TRBD1
CDR3 length: 18
CDR3 DNA: TGTGCCAGCTCACCGATCAACAGGGGCAGCTCTGGGGCCAACGTCCTGACTTTC
CDR3 protein: CASSPINRGSSGANVLTF

clone size: .
V gene: TRBV7-9
J gene: TRBJ2-2
D gene: .
CDR3 length: 14
CDR3 DNA: TGTGCCAGCAGCTGGATTTCCGGGCCCGGGGAGCTGTTTTTT
CDR3 protein: CASSWISGPGELFF

clone size: .
V gene: TRBV29-1
J gene: TRBJ1-3
D gene: .
CDR3 length: 12
CDR3 DNA: TGCAGCGTTGGGACCTCTGGAAACACCATATATTTT
CDR3 protein: CSVGTSGNTIYF

clone size: .
V gene: TRBV5-4
J gene: TRBJ2-7
D gene: TRBD2
CDR3 length: 14
CDR3 DNA: TGTGCCAGCAGCCTGACTAGCGGAACCTACGAGCAGTACTTC
CDR3 protein: CASSLTSGTYEQYF

clone size: few
V gene: TRBV7-2
J gene: TRBJ2-7
D gene: TRBD2
CDR3 length: 15
CDR3 DNA: TGTGCCAGCAGCTTACCTCCGGGAGGAGCCTACGAGCAGTACTTC
CDR3 protein: CASSLPPGGAYEQYF

clone size: few
V gene: TRBV29-1
J gene: TRBJ2-3
D gene: .
CDR3 length: 12
CDR3 DNA: TGCAGCGTTGTGACGGTGGGAGATACGCAGTATTTT
CDR3 protein: CSVVTVGDTQYF

clone size: .
V gene: TRBV28
J gene: TRBJ2-3
D gene: .
CDR3 length: 13
CDR3 DNA: TGTGCCAGCAGTTTGGGTGATTGGGATACGCAGTATTTT
CDR3 protein: CASSLGDWDTQYF

clone size: few
V gene: TRBV7-2
J gene: TRBJ2-7
D gene: .
CDR3 length: 15
CDR3 DNA: TGTGCCAGCAGCCCACGGGGTTCGAGCTCCTACGAGCAGTACTTC
CDR3 protein: CASSPRGSSSYEQYF

clone size: few
V gene: TRBV7-2
J gene: TRBJ2-4
D gene: TRBD2
CDR3 length: 17
CDR3 DNA: TGTGCCAGCAGCTTAGCCCTGAGGGGAGGGACGATAAACATTCAGTACTTC
CDR3 protein: CASSLALRGGTINIQYF

clone size: .
V gene: TRBV7-2
J gene: TRBJ2-1
D gene: TRBD2
CDR3 length: 19
CDR3 DNA: TGTGCCAGCAGCTTACGTCTAGCGGGAGGGCAAAGCTCCTACAATGAGCAGTTCTTC
CDR3 protein: CASSLRLAGGQSSYNEQFF

clone size: .
V gene: TRBV9
J gene: TRBJ2-5
D gene: .
CDR3 length: 14
CDR3 DNA: TGTGCCAGCAGCGGGAACGTCCCCGGGGAGACCCAGTACTTC
CDR3 protein: CASSGNVPGETQYF

clone size: .
V gene: TRBV14
J gene: TRBJ2-1
D gene: TRBD2
CDR3 length: 16
CDR3 DNA: TGTGCCAGCAGCCCCCAGGCGGGAGTATACCACAATGAGCAGTTCTTC
CDR3 protein: CASSPQAGVYHNEQFF

clone size: few
V gene: TRBV30
J gene: TRBJ2-1
D gene: .
CDR3 length: 16
CDR3 DNA: TGTGCCTGGAGCCTGCCGCAGGGTAGCTCCTACAATGAGCAGTTCTTC
CDR3 protein: CAWSLPQGSSYNEQFF

clone size: .
V gene: TRBV30
J gene: TRBJ2-1
D gene: .
CDR3 length: 16
CDR3 DNA: TGTGCCTGGACCCTACAGGAGTCCCATCCCTACAATGAGCAGTTCTTC
CDR3 protein: CAWTLQESHPYNEQFF

clone size: .
V gene: TRBV9
J gene: TRBJ2-4
D gene: TRBD1
CDR3 length: 19
CDR3 DNA: TGTGCCAGCAGCTCCAAGACAGGGATGGGGTTCGGGGCCAAAAACATTCAGTACTTC
CDR3 protein: CASSSKTGMGFGAKNIQYF

clone size: .
V gene: TRBV11-1
J gene: TRBJ2-3
D gene: .
CDR3 length: 15
CDR3 DNA: TGTGCCAGCAGCTCCAGTCCGTGGGCTGAAGATACGCAGTATTTT
CDR3 protein: CASSSSPWAEDTQYF

clone size: .
V gene: TRBV27
J gene: TRBJ1-2
D gene: .
CDR3 length: 13
CDR3 DNA: TGTGCCAGCAGTTTAGCTGGCCGTTATGGCTACACCTTC
CDR3 protein: CASSLAGRYGYTF

clone size: few
V gene: TRBV30
J gene: TRBJ1-3
D gene: .
CDR3 length: 13
CDR3 DNA: TGTGCCTGGGACGCGAGCTCTGGAAACACCATATATTTT
CDR3 protein: CAWDASSGNTIYF

clone size: .
V gene: TRBV7-7
J gene: TRBJ2-7
D gene: .
CDR3 length: 13
CDR3 DNA: TGTGCTAGCAGCTTGCGCGGAGCGGCCGAGCAGTACTTC
CDR3 protein: CASSLRGAAEQYF

clone size: few
V gene: TRBV11-2
J gene: TRBJ2-1
D gene: TRBD1
CDR3 length: 16
CDR3 DNA: TGTGCCAGCAGCCCAGGGGTGACAGGGGGCTGGAATGAGCAGTTCTTC
CDR3 protein: CASSPGVTGGWNEQFF

clone size: few
V gene: TRBV7-3
J gene: TRBJ2-3
D gene: .
CDR3 length: 13
CDR3 DNA: TGTGCCAGCAGCTTGGCCAGGGTTGATACGCAGTATTTT
CDR3 protein: CASSLARVDTQYF

clone size: .
V gene: TRBV15
J gene: TRBJ1-2
D gene: TRBD1
CDR3 length: 16
CDR3 DNA: TGTGCCACCAGAGACGGTAGGACAGGGTCCTACTATGGCTACACCTTC
CDR3 protein: CATRDGRTGSYYGYTF

clone size: once
V gene: TRBV7-2
J gene: TRBJ1-1
D gene: .
CDR3 length: 12
CDR3 DNA: TGTGCCAGCAGCTTTTTTCCGCTGGGAGCTTTCTTT
CDR3 protein: CASSFFPLGAFF

clone size: few
V gene: TRBV6-5
J gene: TRBJ2-1
D gene: .
CDR3 length: 16
CDR3 DNA: TGTGCCAGCAGTTATAGTGGCGGGGTCCCCTCCAATGAGCAGTTCTTC
CDR3 protein: CASSYSGGVPSNEQFF

clone size: few
V gene: TRBV7-9
J gene: TRBJ2-3
D gene: TRBD2
CDR3 length: 16
CDR3 DNA: TGTGCCAGCAGTACGGGACTAGCGGGAATCACAGATACGCAGTATTTT
CDR3 protein: CASSTGLAGITDTQYF

clone size: .
V gene: TRBV9
J gene: TRBJ2-5
D gene: TRBD2
CDR3 length: 17
CDR3 DNA: TGTGCCAGCAGCGTAGAAGCAGGCGGGAGGTATCAAGAGACCCAGTACTTC
CDR3 protein: CASSVEAGGRYQETQYF

clone size: .
V gene: TRBV6-5
J gene: TRBJ1-1
D gene: .
CDR3 length: 13
CDR3 DNA: TGTGCCACCTACCTTCCAGGGAGGACTGAAGCTTTCTTT
CDR3 protein: CATYLPGRTEAFF

clone size: .
V gene: TRBV7-2
J gene: TRBJ2-4
D gene: TRBD2
CDR3 length: 18
CDR3 DNA: TGTGCCAGCAGCCCCAGGGAGGGCGCTGGGAGGGGCAAAAACATTCAGTACTTC
CDR3 protein: CASSPREGAGRGKNIQYF

clone size: few
V gene: TRBV7-8
J gene: TRBJ2-3
D gene: .
CDR3 length: 13
CDR3 DNA: TGTGCCAGCGGGGACTTTGGCACAGATACGCAGTATTTT
CDR3 protein: CASGDFGTDTQYF

clone size: few
V gene: TRBV2
J gene: TRBJ1-5
D gene: .
CDR3 length: 14
CDR3 DNA: TGTGCCAGCAGTGAGCCGTCCACAAATCAGCCCCAGCATTTT
CDR3 protein: CASSEPSTNQPQHF

clone size: .
V gene: TRBV4-3
J gene: TRBJ1-2
D gene: .
CDR3 length: 14
CDR3 DNA: TGCGCCAGCAGCCAAGAAAGGACAATGATTGGCTACACCTTC
CDR3 protein: CASSQERTMIGYTF

clone size: .
V gene: TRBV5-1
J gene: TRBJ1-1
D gene: TRBD1
CDR3 length: 17
CDR3 DNA: TGCGCCAGCAGCTCCGTTAGCTCCAGGGGGCGAGGCACTGAAGCTTTCTTT
CDR3 protein: CASSSVSSRGRGTEAFF

clone size: .
V gene: TRBV30
J gene: TRBJ2-7
D gene: TRBD1
CDR3 length: 11
CDR3 DNA: TGTGCCTGGAGCCAGGGGGACGAGCAGTACTTC
CDR3 protein: CAWSQGDEQYF

clone size: few
V gene: TRBV30
J gene: TRBJ2-2
D gene: .
CDR3 length: 12
CDR3 DNA: TGTGCCTGGACAGGGGTCGCCGGGGAGCTGTTTTTT
CDR3 protein: CAWTGVAGELFF

clone size: .
V gene: TRBV9
J gene: TRBJ2-5
D gene: .
CDR3 length: 15
CDR3 DNA: TGTGCCAGCAGCACTCGCCTGGGGGCCCAAGAGACCCAGTACTTC
CDR3 protein: CASSTRLGAQETQYF

clone size: .
V gene: TRBV5-1
J gene: TRBJ1-3
D gene: .
CDR3 length: 15
CDR3 DNA: TGCGCCAGCTCGGAGGGGAGCACTACTGGAAACACCATATATTTT
CDR3 protein: CASSEGSTTGNTIYF

clone size: few
V gene: TRBV7-2
J gene: TRBJ2-5
D gene: .
CDR3 length: 13
CDR3 DNA: TGTGCCAGCAGCTCCAACTACCAAGAGACCCAGTACTTC
CDR3 protein: CASSSNYQETQYF

clone size: few
V gene: TRBV6-5
J gene: TRBJ2-1
D gene: .
CDR3 length: 14
CDR3 DNA: TGTGCCAGCAGCCAGAGCCTGGCTAACAATGAGCAGTTCTTC
CDR3 protein: CASSQSLANNEQFF

clone size: .
V gene: TRBV7-2
J gene: TRBJ1-6
D gene: .
CDR3 length: 15
CDR3 DNA: TGTGCCAGCAGCTTAGTTGGGGGGGCTGACTCACCCCTCCACTTT
CDR3 protein: CASSLVGGADSPLHF

clone size: few
V gene: TRBV5-1
J gene: TRBJ1-4
D gene: .
CDR3 length: 14
CDR3 DNA: TGCGCCAGCAGCTCGACAGCAACTAATGAAAAACTGTTTTTT
CDR3 protein: CASSSTATNEKLFF